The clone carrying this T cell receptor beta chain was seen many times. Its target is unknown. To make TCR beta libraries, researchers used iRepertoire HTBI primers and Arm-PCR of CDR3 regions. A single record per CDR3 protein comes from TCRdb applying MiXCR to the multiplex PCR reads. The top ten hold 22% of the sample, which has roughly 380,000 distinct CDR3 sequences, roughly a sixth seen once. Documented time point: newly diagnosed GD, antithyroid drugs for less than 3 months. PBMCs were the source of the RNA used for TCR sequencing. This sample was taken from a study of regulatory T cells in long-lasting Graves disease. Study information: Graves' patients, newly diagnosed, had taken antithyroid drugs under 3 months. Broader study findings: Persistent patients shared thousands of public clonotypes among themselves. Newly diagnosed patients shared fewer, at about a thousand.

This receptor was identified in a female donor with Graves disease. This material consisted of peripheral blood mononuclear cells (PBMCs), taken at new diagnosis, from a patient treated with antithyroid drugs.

The CDR3 DNA follows: TGTGCCAGCAGTTTTCCTGGTTACTCTGGAAACACCATATATTTT. Its translation is CASSFPGYSGNTIYF. The chain joins TRBV12-3 or TRBV12-4 to TRBJ1-3; the D is unclear. The CDR3 runs 15 residues. Trimming cost V 3 bases and J 0 bases, with 9 bases left between them.